This TCR beta chain was found in a study of blood T cells in healthy people across ages. Points from the study as a whole: Donor CMV status, an unknown factor, possibly confounded changes in expanded clonotypes. Significant beta diversity loss was already apparent by age about 39, declining roughly linearly.

As regards this clonotype: The antigen is unknown.

The CDR3 extends over 14 amino acids. V gave up 2 bases and J gave up 6 bases, with 11 bases separating them. A second PCR of 7 to 11 cycles used a sample-barcoded 5' primer and a J-beta primer mix. MiXCR was run by TCRdb on the 5' RACE reads, yielding one entry per CDR3 protein. The sample contains about 1.8 million distinct CDR3 sequences, roughly 49% of which appear only once. The chain recombines TRBV12-3 or TRBV12-4 with TRBJ1-5, with D possibly TRBD1 on 5 matching bases. The TCR was taken from a woman aged 40 to 50 in good health. The sequencing input was blood. The CDR3 bases are TGTGCCAGCAGTTTACAGGGATCACGTCAGCCCCAGCATTTT. This sequence encodes CASSLQGSRQPQHF.